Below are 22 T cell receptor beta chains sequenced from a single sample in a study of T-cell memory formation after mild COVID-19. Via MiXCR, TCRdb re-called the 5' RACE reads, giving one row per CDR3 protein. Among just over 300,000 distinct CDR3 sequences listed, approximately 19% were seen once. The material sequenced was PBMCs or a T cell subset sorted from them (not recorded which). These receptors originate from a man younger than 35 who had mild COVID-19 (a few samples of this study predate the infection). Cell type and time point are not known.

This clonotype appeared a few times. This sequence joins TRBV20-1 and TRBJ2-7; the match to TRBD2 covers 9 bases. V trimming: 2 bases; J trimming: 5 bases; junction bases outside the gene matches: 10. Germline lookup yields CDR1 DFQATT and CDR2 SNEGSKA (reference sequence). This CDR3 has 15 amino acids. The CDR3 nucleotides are TGCAGTGCTAGAATAGCGGGGGTAACGAAGGACGAGCAGTACGTC. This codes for CSARIAGVTKDEQYV.

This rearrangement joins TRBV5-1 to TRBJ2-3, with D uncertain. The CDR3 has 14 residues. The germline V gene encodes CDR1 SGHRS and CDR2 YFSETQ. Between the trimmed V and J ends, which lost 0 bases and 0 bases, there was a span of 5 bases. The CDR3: CASSLERSTDTQYF. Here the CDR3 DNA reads TGCGCCAGCAGCTTGGAAAGGAGCACAGATACGCAGTATTTT. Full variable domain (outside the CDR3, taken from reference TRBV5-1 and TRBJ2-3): KAGVTQTPRYLIKTRGQQVTLSCSPISGHRSVSWYQQTPGQGLQFLFEYFSETQRNKGNFPGRFSGRQFSNSRSEMNVSTLELGDSALYLCASSLERSTDTQYFGPGTRLTVL.

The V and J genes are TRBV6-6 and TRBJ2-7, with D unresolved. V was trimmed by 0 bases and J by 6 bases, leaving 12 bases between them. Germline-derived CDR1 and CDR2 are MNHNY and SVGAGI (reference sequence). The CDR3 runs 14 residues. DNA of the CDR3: TGTGCCAGCAGTTACTCGACGGCGTCCGGCGAGCAGTACGTC. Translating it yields CASSYSTASGEQYV.

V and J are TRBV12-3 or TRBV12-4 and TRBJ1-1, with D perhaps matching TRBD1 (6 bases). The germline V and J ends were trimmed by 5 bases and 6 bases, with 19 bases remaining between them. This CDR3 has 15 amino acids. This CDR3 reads CASSPADRSRSEAFF. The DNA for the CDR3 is TGTGCCAGCAGTCCCGCCGACAGGAGCCGGTCTGAAGCTTTCTTT.

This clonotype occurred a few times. The CDR3: CASSETSGGYTDTQYF. The DNA of the CDR3 is TGTGCCAGCAGCGAGACTAGCGGGGGGTACACAGATACGCAGTATTTT. The genes are TRBV6-6 and TRBJ2-3; 13 nucleotides match TRBD2. Germline lookup yields CDR1 MNHNY and CDR2 SVGAGI (reference sequence). V trimming: 6 bases; J trimming: 2 bases; junction bases outside the gene matches: 5. The CDR3 covers 16 residues.

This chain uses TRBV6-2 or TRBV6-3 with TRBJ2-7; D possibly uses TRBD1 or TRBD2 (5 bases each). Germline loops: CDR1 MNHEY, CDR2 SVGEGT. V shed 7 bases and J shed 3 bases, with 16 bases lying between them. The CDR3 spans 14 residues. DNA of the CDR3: TGTGCCAGCACCTCCCGGGACGGCAGCTACGAGCAGTACTTC. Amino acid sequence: CASTSRDGSYEQYF.

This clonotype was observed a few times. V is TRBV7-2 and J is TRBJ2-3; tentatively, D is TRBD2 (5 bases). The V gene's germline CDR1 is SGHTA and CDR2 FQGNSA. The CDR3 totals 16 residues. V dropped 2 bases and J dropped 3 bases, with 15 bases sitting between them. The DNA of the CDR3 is TGTGCCAGCAGCTTATCCCCCCCGGGGTCAACAGATACGCAGTATTTT. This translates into CASSLSPPGSTDTQYF. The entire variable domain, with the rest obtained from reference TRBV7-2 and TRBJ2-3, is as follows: GAGVSQSPSNKVTEKGKDVELRCDPISGHTALYWYRQSLGQGLEFLIYFQGNSAPDKSGLPSDRFSAERTGGSVSTLTIQRTQQEDSAVYLCASSLSPPGSTDTQYFGPGTRLTVL.

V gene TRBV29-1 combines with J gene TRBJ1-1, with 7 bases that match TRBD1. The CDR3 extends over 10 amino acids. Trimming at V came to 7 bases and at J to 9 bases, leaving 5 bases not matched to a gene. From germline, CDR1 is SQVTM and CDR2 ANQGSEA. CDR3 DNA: TGCAGCGCAACGACAGGGAAAGCTTTCTTT. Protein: CSATTGKAFF.

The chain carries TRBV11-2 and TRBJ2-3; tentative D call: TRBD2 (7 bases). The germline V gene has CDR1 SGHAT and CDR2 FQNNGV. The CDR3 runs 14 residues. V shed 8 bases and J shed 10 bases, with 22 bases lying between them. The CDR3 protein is CASQRRGRDPAQYF. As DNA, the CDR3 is TGTGCCAGCCAGCGAAGGGGGAGGGACCCAGCGCAGTATTTT.

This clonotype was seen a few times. The CDR3 DNA reads TGTGCCAGCAGCTTTAGAACAACGATGAACACTGAAGCTTTCTTT. Encoded protein: CASSFRTTMNTEAFF. The V gene is TRBV7-2, the J gene TRBJ1-1, with D unclear. Germline-derived CDR1 and CDR2 are SGHTA and FQGNSA. This CDR3 contains 15 residues. V gave up 3 bases and J gave up 0 bases, with 11 bases separating them.

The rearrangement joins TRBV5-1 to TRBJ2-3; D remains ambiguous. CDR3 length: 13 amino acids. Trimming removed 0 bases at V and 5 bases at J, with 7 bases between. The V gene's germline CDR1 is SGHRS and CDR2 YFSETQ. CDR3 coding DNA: TGCGCCAGCAGCTTGGGGCAGGTAGATACGCAGTATTTT. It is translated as CASSLGQVDTQYF.

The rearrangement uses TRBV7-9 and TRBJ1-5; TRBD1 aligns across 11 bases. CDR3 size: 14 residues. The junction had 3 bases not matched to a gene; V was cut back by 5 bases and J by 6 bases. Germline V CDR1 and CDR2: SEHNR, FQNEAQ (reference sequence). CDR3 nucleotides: TGTGCCAGCAGCCGGACAGGGGGCTTTCAGCCCCAGCATTTT. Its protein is CASSRTGGFQPQHF. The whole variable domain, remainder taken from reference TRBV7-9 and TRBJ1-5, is DTGVSQNPRHKITKRGQNVTFRCDPISEHNRLYWYRQTLGQGPEFLTYFQNEAQLEKSRLLSDRFSAERPKGSFSTLEIQRTEQGDSAMYLCASSRTGGFQPQHFGDGTRLSIL.

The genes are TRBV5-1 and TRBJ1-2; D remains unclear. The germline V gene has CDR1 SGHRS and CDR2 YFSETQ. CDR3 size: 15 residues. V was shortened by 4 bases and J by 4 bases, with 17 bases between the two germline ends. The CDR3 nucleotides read TGCGCCAGCAGCCCCAGATCCGCGGTTTCCTATGGCTACACCTTC. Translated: CASSPRSAVSYGYTF.

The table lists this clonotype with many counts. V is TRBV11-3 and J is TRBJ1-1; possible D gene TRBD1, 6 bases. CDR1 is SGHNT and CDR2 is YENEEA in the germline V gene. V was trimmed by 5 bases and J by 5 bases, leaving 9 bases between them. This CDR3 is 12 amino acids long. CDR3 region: CASSPGATEAFF. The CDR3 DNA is TGTGCCAGCAGCCCGGGGGCTACTGAAGCTTTCTTT.

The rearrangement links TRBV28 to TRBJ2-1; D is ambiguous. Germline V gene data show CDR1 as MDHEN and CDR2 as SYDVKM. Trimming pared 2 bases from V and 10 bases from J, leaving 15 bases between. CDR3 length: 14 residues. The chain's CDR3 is CASSLMLRGGEQFF. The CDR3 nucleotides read TGTGCCAGCAGTTTAATGCTCCGCGGTGGGGAGCAGTTCTTC.

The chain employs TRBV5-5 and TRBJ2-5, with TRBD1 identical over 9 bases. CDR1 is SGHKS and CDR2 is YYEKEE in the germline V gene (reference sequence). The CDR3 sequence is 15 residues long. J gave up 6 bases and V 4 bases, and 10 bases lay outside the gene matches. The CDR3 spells CASSHPGQGFQTQYF. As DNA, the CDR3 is TGTGCCAGCAGCCACCCGGGACAGGGTTTTCAGACCCAGTACTTC.

The CDR3 here is CAISESGRGNYGYTF. The CDR3 DNA reads as TGTGCCATCAGTGAGTCAGGCAGGGGAAACTATGGCTACACCTTC. The rearrangement uses TRBV10-3 and TRBJ1-2; tentatively, D is TRBD1 (6 bases). Trimming shortened V by 0 bases and J by 2 bases, and 10 bases separated the two germline ends. Germline lookup yields CDR1 ENHRY and CDR2 SYGVKD. The CDR3 has 15 residues.

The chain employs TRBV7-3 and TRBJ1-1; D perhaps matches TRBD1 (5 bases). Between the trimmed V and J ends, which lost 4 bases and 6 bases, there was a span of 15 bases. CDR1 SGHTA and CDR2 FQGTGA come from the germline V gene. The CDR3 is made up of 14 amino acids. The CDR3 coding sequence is TGTGCCAGCAGCTCGGGCAGGGAGGGAGCTGAAGCTTTCTTT. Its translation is CASSSGREGAEAFF. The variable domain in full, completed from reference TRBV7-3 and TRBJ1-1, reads GAGVSQTPSNKVTEKGKYVELRCDPISGHTALYWYRQSLGQGPEFLIYFQGTGAADDSGLPNDRFFAVRPEGSVSTLKIQRTERGDSAVYLCASSSGREGAEAFFGQGTRLTVV.

Here the CDR3 DNA reads TGTGCCAGCAGCCGGGGGTGGGACACTGAAGCTTTCTTT. Its translation is CASSRGWDTEAFF. The chain is built from TRBV7-2 and TRBJ1-1; weak D call: TRBD1 (5 bases). CDR1 SGHTA and CDR2 FQGNSA come from the germline V gene. The CDR3 contains 13 residues. V dropped 5 bases and J dropped 3 bases, with 10 bases sitting between them.

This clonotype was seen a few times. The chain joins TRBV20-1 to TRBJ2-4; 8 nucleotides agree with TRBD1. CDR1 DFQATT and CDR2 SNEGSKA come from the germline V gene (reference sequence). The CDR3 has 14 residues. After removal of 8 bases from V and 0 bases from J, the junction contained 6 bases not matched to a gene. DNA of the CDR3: TGCAGTATCGACAGGGGCCTAGCCAAAAACATTCAGTACTTC. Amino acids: CSIDRGLAKNIQYF.

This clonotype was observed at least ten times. CDR3 DNA sequence: TGCGCCAGCAGCTTGAACGGAGAAAACATTCAGTACTTC. Its protein is CASSLNGENIQYF. The V and J genes are TRBV5-1 and TRBJ2-4, with D hard to call. The CDR3 loop spans 13 amino acids. The germline CDR1 and CDR2 sequences are SGHRS and YFSETQ. Deletions cut 1 base from V and 5 bases from J, with 7 bases between.

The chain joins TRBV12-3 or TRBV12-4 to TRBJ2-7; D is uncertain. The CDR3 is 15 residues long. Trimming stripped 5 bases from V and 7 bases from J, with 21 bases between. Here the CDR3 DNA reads TGTGCCAGCAGTCCAAGACACAGAAGGTCCTTGGAGCAGTACTTC. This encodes CASSPRHRRSLEQYF.